What follows is one TCR beta chain and its context. Its antigen is undetermined. This sample stems from a study of vaccination effects on CD4 cells after COVID-19. TCRdb keeps only in-frame clones here, not all; method: immunoSEQ multiplex PCR. The table has about 37,000 clones, about 70% seen once. Isolating CD4+ T cells followed around nine days of culture. This TCR was sampled from a human donor who received a COVID-19 vaccine. The material was CD4+ T cells from PBMCs cultured without peptide, obtained before COVID-19 vaccination.

The CDR3 spells CASSLPGGVGTQYF. The CDR3 bases are TGTGCCAGCAGCCTCCCCGGCGGAGTCGGAACGCAGTATTTT. V is TRBV6-5 and J is TRBJ2-3; D is unclear. The CDR3 sequence is 14 residues long. CDR1 MNHEY and CDR2 SVGAGI come from the germline V gene. Trimming left V 6 bases short and J 9 bases short, with 19 bases between.